This is a list of T cell receptor beta chains from one sample in a study of tumor and adjacent non-tumor tissue in lung cancer. TCRdb re-called the multiplex PCR reads through MiXCR, storing one row per CDR3 protein. The data contain 130,000 or so distinct CDR3 sequences, around three fifths of them singletons. The specimen was lung tumor tissue. These receptors all come from a man aged 30-40 years with non-small cell lung cancer. Each CDR3 is given with its conserved first and last residue. The D gene is left open where the match is weak. Some rows have no size entry. The others give once, few or many, or a class for an expanded clone.

j_gene | len | abundance | v_gene | d_gene | CDR3nt | CDR3aa
TRBJ2-4 | 15 | - | TRBV20-1 | TRBD2 | TGCAGTACCGGCCGACTAGCGGGAGTGAAAAACATTCAGTACTTC | CSTGRLAGVKNIQYF
TRBJ2-1 | 20 | many | TRBV5-4 | - | TGTGCCAGCAGGGAACAGGCCTTTATGGCCTTGCATCCAAATTCAAATGAGCAGTTCTTC | CASREQAFMALHPNSNEQFF
TRBJ2-3 | 14 | many | TRBV29-1 | TRBD1 | TGCAGCGTTACCCGGGACAGGGAACTGGATACGCAGTATTTT | CSVTRDRELDTQYF
TRBJ2-3 | 16 | many | TRBV24-1 | - | TGTGCCACCAGTGACTCCAGGGACCCTAGCACAGATACGCAGTATTTT | CATSDSRDPSTDTQYF
TRBJ2-1 | 15 | - | TRBV6-2/TRBV6-3 | - | TGTGCCAGCAGTTACAGGGGGGCCTCCTACAATGAGCAGTTATTC | CASSYRGASYNEQLF
TRBJ2-1 | 16 | - | TRBV4-1 | - | TGCGCCAGCAGCCAAGGCGGGCGGGGAATGTATGATGAGCAGTTCTTC | CASSQGGRGMYDEQFF
TRBJ2-7 | 12 | once | TRBV4-2 | - | TGTATCAGCAGCCAAGATGGTGACGAGCAGTACTTC | CISSQDGDEQYF
TRBJ1-5 | 14 | many | TRBV10-2 | TRBD1 | TGCGCCAGCAGCCAGGGGGATAGCAATCAGCCCCAGCATTTT | CASSQGDSNQPQHF
TRBJ1-4 | 14 | many | TRBV5-6 | - | TGTGCCAGCAGCCCCGGGACATTCAGCGGAAAACTGTTTTTT | CASSPGTFSGKLFF
TRBJ1-6 | 16 | many | TRBV6-1 | TRBD1 | TGTGCCAGCAGTGAAAGGGCAGGGGGCAATAGTTCACCCCTCCACTTT | CASSERAGGNSSPLHF
TRBJ2-1 | 16 | - | TRBV5-4 | TRBD2 | TGTGCCAGCAGCTCAGCTAGCGGGGGAGCGAAGAATGAGCAGTTCTTC | CASSSASGGAKNEQFF
TRBJ2-5 | 13 | many | TRBV12-3/TRBV12-4 | - | TGTGCCAGCAGTTTCATATGGGGGGAGACCCAGTACTTC | CASSFIWGETQYF
TRBJ2-7 | 14 | - | TRBV4-2 | - | TGTGCCAGTTCTCCGCTTGGGGGATTCTACGAACAGTACTTC | CASSPLGGFYEQYF
TRBJ1-4 | 14 | - | TRBV5-6 | - | TGTGCCAGCGGAGAAGCAGGAACTAATGAAAAACTGTTTTTT | CASGEAGTNEKLFF
TRBJ2-1 | 12 | - | TRBV12-3/TRBV12-4 | - | TGTGCCAGCAGCCGGCAATACAATGAGCAGTTCTTC | CASSRQYNEQFF